The present TCR beta chain was sequenced within a study of cytomegalovirus exposure and HLA in healthy donors. Notes on the study in general: An analysis that was carried out later associated about 17,000 TCR beta sequences with HLA alleles at 0.05 false discovery rate. Specific recognition of CMV antigens was confirmed in vitro for three chains (all CMV-associated).

The PCR had 60 Vbeta and 13 Jbeta primers. Clones were sequenced by immunoSEQ multiplex PCR, and TCRdb holds only the in-frame ones, with some missing. The profile shows around 80,000 clones, over 70% of them singletons. In its sample, this clone was seen a few times. Its antigen is unknown. The sample has other DNA sequences that encode this CDR3 too. Per the germline V gene, CDR1 is LNHDA and CDR2 is SQIVND (reference sequence). V lost 4 bases to trimming and J lost 5 bases, with 11 bases between them. The CDR3 sequence is 13 residues long. The chain has TRBV19 and TRBJ1-2; D unresolved. The receptor's source is a man aged 35 to 55 in good health and CMV-seropositive. Sequences were obtained from PBMCs. The DNA of the CDR3 is TGTGCCAGTAGTAAGGACTCTTCTTATGGCTACACCTTC. This encodes CASSKDSSYGYTF.